Listed below are T cell receptor beta chains from one sample, sequenced in a study of post-analysis software for immune sequencing data. TCRdb fed the PCR reads into MiXCR, producing one record per CDR3 protein. The sample comprises fewer than 850,000 distinct CDR3 sequences, 35% to 55% of which are singletons, and roughly 5% rests with the top ten. The sample was blood. Receptors were obtained from a girl aged 5-17 years with multiple sclerosis. Each CDR3 is given with its conserved first and last residue. Each record gives: CDR3 protein, CDR3 DNA, V gene, D gene, clone size, J gene. The D gene is left open where the match is weak. Some rows mark clone size as missing; the rest say once, few, many or name a class of expanded clone.

cdr3_aa: CAGLSGGNTGELFF; cdr3_nt: TGTGCCGGACTTAGCGGGGGCAACACCGGGGAGCTGTTTTTT; v_call: TRBV2; d_call: TRBD2; clone_size: .; j_call: TRBJ2-2
cdr3_aa: CASSQGRTFSPLGYTF; cdr3_nt: TGCGCCAGCAGCCAAGGACGCACCTTCTCCCCTCTTGGCTACACCTTC; v_call: TRBV4-3; d_call: .; clone_size: .; j_call: TRBJ1-2
cdr3_aa: CASSPTTGYGYTF; cdr3_nt: TGTGCCAGCAGCCCTACGACGGGATATGGCTACACCTTC; v_call: TRBV3-1; d_call: .; clone_size: .; j_call: TRBJ1-2
cdr3_aa: CASSPTTGTGTYEQYF; cdr3_nt: TGTGCCAGCAGCCCAACGACCGGGACAGGTACCTACGAGCAGTACTTC; v_call: TRBV7-2; d_call: TRBD1; clone_size: few; j_call: TRBJ2-7
cdr3_aa: CSAREGLAGFSYEQYF; cdr3_nt: TGCAGTGCTAGAGAAGGGCTAGCGGGGTTCTCCTACGAGCAGTACTTC; v_call: TRBV20-1; d_call: TRBD2; clone_size: .; j_call: TRBJ2-7
cdr3_aa: CASKLAGAYEQYF; cdr3_nt: TGTGCCAGCAAACTAGCGGGAGCCTACGAGCAGTACTTC; v_call: TRBV28; d_call: TRBD2; clone_size: few; j_call: TRBJ2-7
cdr3_aa: CASRVPLAGETQYF; cdr3_nt: TGTGCCAGCAGAGTACCGCTAGCCGGAGAGACCCAGTACTTC; v_call: TRBV2; d_call: .; clone_size: .; j_call: TRBJ2-5
cdr3_aa: CSARDVDHGQYF; cdr3_nt: TGCAGTGCTAGAGATGTGGACCACGGGCAGTACTTC; v_call: TRBV20-1; d_call: .; clone_size: once; j_call: TRBJ2-5
cdr3_aa: CASSVSGRDYNEQFF; cdr3_nt: TGTGCCAGCAGCGTCAGCGGGAGGGATTACAATGAGCAGTTCTTC; v_call: TRBV9; d_call: TRBD2; clone_size: few; j_call: TRBJ2-1
cdr3_aa: CASSSTAQETQYF; cdr3_nt: TGTGCCAGCAGCTCGACTGCCCAAGAGACCCAGTACTTC; v_call: TRBV3-1; d_call: .; clone_size: few; j_call: TRBJ2-5
cdr3_aa: CSVDVGQAFTGELFF; cdr3_nt: TGCAGCGTTGATGTGGGACAGGCTTTCACCGGGGAGCTGTTTTTT; v_call: TRBV29-1; d_call: TRBD1; clone_size: .; j_call: TRBJ2-2
cdr3_aa: CASSRQGRETQYF; cdr3_nt: TGTGCCAGCAGTCGACAGGGAAGAGAGACCCAGTACTTC; v_call: TRBV28; d_call: TRBD1; clone_size: .; j_call: TRBJ2-5
cdr3_aa: CASSLIGAGGYTF; cdr3_nt: TGCGCCAGCAGCTTGATCGGAGCGGGCGGCTACACCTTC; v_call: TRBV5-1; d_call: .; clone_size: few; j_call: TRBJ1-2
cdr3_aa: CASSLEGALSPYNEQFF; cdr3_nt: TGTGCCAGCAGCTTAGAAGGGGCCCTCAGCCCCTACAATGAGCAGTTCTTC; v_call: TRBV11-3; d_call: .; clone_size: .; j_call: TRBJ2-1
cdr3_aa: CASSLSRVETQYF; cdr3_nt: TGTGCCAGCAGCCTCTCTAGGGTGGAGACCCAGTACTTC; v_call: TRBV4-2; d_call: .; clone_size: few; j_call: TRBJ2-5
cdr3_aa: CSSITSGAAYTQYF; cdr3_nt: TGCAGCTCTATCACGTCGGGAGCGGCATATACGCAGTATTTT; v_call: TRBV29-1; d_call: .; clone_size: few; j_call: TRBJ2-3
cdr3_aa: CASSLSQDREDQETQYF; cdr3_nt: TGTGCCAGCAGTTTATCTCAGGACAGGGAGGACCAAGAGACCCAGTACTTC; v_call: TRBV28; d_call: TRBD1; clone_size: many; j_call: TRBJ2-5
cdr3_aa: CASSSGPIRETQYF; cdr3_nt: TGTGCCAGCAGTTCCGGACCAATCCGAGAGACCCAGTACTTC; v_call: TRBV28; d_call: .; clone_size: few; j_call: TRBJ2-5
cdr3_aa: CASTRTGGGSGTEAFF; cdr3_nt: TGTGCCAGCACCAGAACCGGAGGGGGCAGCGGGACTGAAGCTTTCTTT; v_call: TRBV7-9; d_call: TRBD1; clone_size: .; j_call: TRBJ1-1
cdr3_aa: CASSSYEGPGNEQFF; cdr3_nt: TGTGCCAGCAGTTCATACGAGGGGCCGGGCAATGAGCAGTTCTTC; v_call: TRBV28; d_call: .; clone_size: few; j_call: TRBJ2-1
cdr3_aa: CAISGQGRDEQFF; cdr3_nt: TGTGCCATCAGCGGACAGGGGAGGGATGAGCAGTTCTTC; v_call: TRBV10-3; d_call: TRBD1; clone_size: .; j_call: TRBJ2-1
cdr3_aa: CSAREVAKNIQYF; cdr3_nt: TGCAGTGCTAGAGAAGTAGCCAAAAACATTCAGTACTTC; v_call: TRBV20-1; d_call: .; clone_size: .; j_call: TRBJ2-4
cdr3_aa: CSHKGTSGRAVPYNEQFF; cdr3_nt: TGCAGCCATAAGGGGACTAGCGGGAGGGCCGTTCCCTACAATGAGCAGTTCTTC; v_call: TRBV20-1; d_call: TRBD2; clone_size: .; j_call: TRBJ2-1
cdr3_aa: CASMSTYRGTDTQYF; cdr3_nt: TGTGCCAGCATGAGTACGTACAGGGGCACAGATACGCAGTATTTT; v_call: TRBV12-3/TRBV12-4; d_call: .; clone_size: .; j_call: TRBJ2-3
cdr3_aa: CASRIGPDTQYF; cdr3_nt: TGTGCCAGCAGAATTGGTCCAGATACGCAGTATTTT; v_call: TRBV7-2; d_call: .; clone_size: .; j_call: TRBJ2-3
cdr3_aa: CASSHYSNQPQHF; cdr3_nt: TGTGCCAGCAGCCACTATAGCAATCAGCCCCAGCATTTT; v_call: TRBV12-3/TRBV12-4; d_call: .; clone_size: few; j_call: TRBJ1-5
cdr3_aa: CASSLSPGLRQNEQFF; cdr3_nt: TGTGCCAGCAGCTTATCTCCGGGACTAAGGCAGAATGAGCAGTTCTTC; v_call: TRBV7-9; d_call: TRBD2; clone_size: .; j_call: TRBJ2-1
cdr3_aa: CATSREGVPEQYF; cdr3_nt: TGTGCCACCAGCAGAGAAGGGGTCCCCGAGCAGTACTTC; v_call: TRBV15; d_call: .; clone_size: few; j_call: TRBJ2-7
cdr3_aa: CASSLAVRYEQYF; cdr3_nt: TGTGCCAGCAGCTTAGCGGTGCGATACGAGCAGTACTTC; v_call: TRBV7-2; d_call: .; clone_size: .; j_call: TRBJ2-7
cdr3_aa: CASSANRGRGNHNEQYF; cdr3_nt: TGTGCCAGCAGCGCCAACCGGGGAAGAGGAAACCACAATGAGCAGTACTTC; v_call: TRBV11-3; d_call: .; clone_size: .; j_call: TRBJ2-4
cdr3_aa: CASSKGQADYGYTF; cdr3_nt: TGTGCCAGCAGTAAAGGACAGGCCGACTATGGCTACACCTTC; v_call: TRBV2; d_call: TRBD1; clone_size: .; j_call: TRBJ1-2
cdr3_aa: CASRSGSGDSYEQYF; cdr3_nt: TGTGCCAGCAGAAGCGGGTCTGGGGACAGCTACGAGCAGTACTTC; v_call: TRBV6-2/TRBV6-3; d_call: .; clone_size: .; j_call: TRBJ2-7
cdr3_aa: CASSLYQEELYF; cdr3_nt: TGTGCCAGCAGCTTATACCAGGAAGAATTGTACTTC; v_call: TRBV7-3; d_call: .; clone_size: .; j_call: TRBJ2-7
cdr3_aa: CSASFVTSTSSGANVLTF; cdr3_nt: TGCAGTGCTAGTTTCGTCACAAGCACCTCATCTGGGGCCAACGTCCTGACTTTC; v_call: TRBV20-1; d_call: .; clone_size: few; j_call: TRBJ2-6
cdr3_aa: CASSQDWQGQAGELFF; cdr3_nt: TGCGCCAGCAGCCAAGATTGGCAGGGCCAGGCCGGGGAGCTGTTTTTT; v_call: TRBV4-3; d_call: .; clone_size: .; j_call: TRBJ2-2
cdr3_aa: CASNLGFGSPLHF; cdr3_nt: TGTGCCAGCAACTTAGGTTTCGGGTCACCCCTCCACTTT; v_call: TRBV6-5; d_call: .; clone_size: .; j_call: TRBJ1-6
cdr3_aa: CASSYSMGWAGSILDTQYF; cdr3_nt: TGTGCCAGCAGTTACTCGATGGGTTGGGCAGGATCGATTTTAGATACGCAGTATTTT; v_call: TRBV6-5; d_call: .; clone_size: few; j_call: TRBJ2-3
cdr3_aa: CASSAHRGRYEQYF; cdr3_nt: TGTGCCAGTAGTGCCCACAGGGGACGCTACGAGCAGTACTTC; v_call: TRBV19; d_call: TRBD1; clone_size: few; j_call: TRBJ2-7
cdr3_aa: CSARTQGLGYEQYF; cdr3_nt: TGCAGTGCTAGAACACAGGGTCTGGGCTACGAGCAGTACTTC; v_call: TRBV20-1; d_call: .; clone_size: .; j_call: TRBJ2-7
cdr3_aa: CSAREAGDQPQHF; cdr3_nt: TGCAGTGCTAGAGAGGCCGGGGATCAGCCCCAGCATTTT; v_call: TRBV20-1; d_call: .; clone_size: .; j_call: TRBJ1-5
cdr3_aa: CSARGGQEYRNTF; cdr3_nt: TGCAGTGCTAGGGGTGGACAGGAGTATCGAAACACCTTC; v_call: TRBV20-1; d_call: TRBD1; clone_size: few; j_call: TRBJ1-2
cdr3_aa: CATSALGLAGVNSYNEQFF; cdr3_nt: TGTGCCACCAGCGCATTGGGACTAGCGGGAGTTAACTCCTACAATGAGCAGTTCTTC; v_call: TRBV15; d_call: TRBD2; clone_size: few; j_call: TRBJ2-1
cdr3_aa: CASRRDFYNEQFF; cdr3_nt: TGTGCCAGCAGGAGGGACTTTTACAATGAGCAGTTCTTC; v_call: TRBV27; d_call: .; clone_size: few; j_call: TRBJ2-1
cdr3_aa: CASSGTSGRAGNEQFF; cdr3_nt: TGTGCCAGCAGCGGGACTAGCGGGAGGGCCGGGAATGAGCAGTTCTTC; v_call: TRBV11-3; d_call: TRBD2; clone_size: .; j_call: TRBJ2-1
cdr3_aa: CASSQLVDGELFF; cdr3_nt: TGCGCCAGCAGCCAGCTAGTGGACGGGGAGCTGTTTTTT; v_call: TRBV5-1; d_call: .; clone_size: .; j_call: TRBJ2-2